These T cell receptor beta chains were read from a single sample in a study of blood T cell repertoires in COVID-19. Assay used: immunoSEQ multiplex PCR; TCRdb lists only in-frame clones, some missing. The sample lists 15,000 to 20,000 clones; 87% were seen once. The sample comprised peripheral blood. These receptors were obtained from a human donor in a cohort sampled during active COVID-19. The CDR3 runs from the conserved cysteine through the conserved F or W. D genes are given only for firm matches. Size is stated for part of the rows, as once, few or many counts, or as a class when the clone is expanded.

V,J,size,D,DNA,CDR3
TRBV7-9,TRBJ2-7,.,.,TGTGCCAGCAGCCCTTCGGTCTACGAGCAGTACTTC,CASSPSVYEQYF
TRBV19,TRBJ1-5,.,TRBD1,TGTGCCAGTTGGGGACAGGGGTCTGATAGCAATCAGCCCCAGCATTTT,CASWGQGSDSNQPQHF
TRBV4-2,TRBJ1-3,few,.,TGTGCCAGCAGCCAAGAAGACACGGGAAACACCATATATTTT,CASSQEDTGNTIYF
TRBV7-2,TRBJ2-5,.,TRBD2,TGTGCCAGCAGCTTCCAGCGGGGGGGCGGGGAGACCCAGTACTTC,CASSFQRGGGETQYF
TRBV6-5,TRBJ1-2,.,TRBD1,TGTGCCAGCAGTTTCTTGGACAGGGGGGACTATGGCTACACCTTC,CASSFLDRGDYGYTF
TRBV5-4,TRBJ2-5,.,TRBD1,TGTGCCAGCAGCCCCACAGGGGCTCAAGAGACCCAGTACTTC,CASSPTGAQETQYF
TRBV7-6,TRBJ2-5,once,TRBD2,TGTGCCAGCAGCCCAGGGACTAGCGGGGAGACCCAGTACTTC,CASSPGTSGETQYF
TRBV27,TRBJ1-2,once,.,TGTGCCAGCAGTTCCCTTCAGGGGAACGGCTACACCTTC,CASSSLQGNGYTF
TRBV5-1,TRBJ2-5,.,TRBD2,TGCGCCAGCAGCCCCCAAGGACTAGCGGTACAAGAGACCCAGTACTTC,CASSPQGLAVQETQYF
TRBV10-3,TRBJ1-1,.,.,TGTGCCATCAGTGATTCGTCGGTGTATGACACTGAAGCTTTCTTT,CAISDSSVYDTEAFF
TRBV15,TRBJ2-5,.,.,TGTGCCACCAGCAGAGAACTGGCGGGACAAGAGACCCAGTACTTC,CATSRELAGQETQYF
TRBV7-2,TRBJ2-5,.,TRBD2,TGTGCCAGCAGCTTCATGGGACTAGCGGGGGACCGGCGAGAGACCCAGTACTTC,CASSFMGLAGDRRETQYF
TRBV4-2,TRBJ1-4,few,TRBD1,TGTGCCAGCAGCCAAGAACCGGGACAGGGTCATGAAAAACTGTTTTTT,CASSQEPGQGHEKLFF
TRBV5-6,TRBJ1-2,.,.,TGTGCCAGCAGCTGGGACTATAAAGCTAACTATGGCTACACCTTC,CASSWDYKANYGYTF
TRBV5-1,TRBJ2-2,.,.,TGCGCCAGCAGCATCGAAACAGGGACCGGGGAGCTGTTTTTT,CASSIETGTGELFF
TRBV19,TRBJ2-1,.,TRBD2,TGTGCCAGTAGTATAGTCGCGCCAGAAGGGCCTTCACCGGGACTAGCGGGGAGGGAGCAGTTCTTC,CASSIVAPEGPSPGLAGREQFF
TRBV5-6,TRBJ1-2,.,.,TGTGCCAGCAGCTTGTGGATTTTCGACAGCATTAACTATGGCTACACCTTC,CASSLWIFDSINYGYTF
TRBV15,TRBJ2-2,.,.,TGTGCCACCAGCAGAGATCGTTCCGGGACAACAAACACCGGGGAGCTGTTTTTT,CATSRDRSGTTNTGELFF
TRBV7-9,TRBJ1-1,once,.,TGTGCCAGCAGCTCGAAGGGGCCCTTTGAAGCTTTCTTT,CASSSKGPFEAFF
TRBV6-5,TRBJ1-6,.,TRBD1,TGTGCCAGCACCCGGGACAGAAATTCACCCCTCCACTTT,CASTRDRNSPLHF
TRBV19,TRBJ1-5,.,TRBD1,TGTGCCAGTAGGAGCAACCCCCGGGACAGAAATCAGCCCCAGCATTTT,CASRSNPRDRNQPQHF
TRBV9,TRBJ1-1,.,TRBD1,TGTGCCAGCAGCGTCGGACAGGGAAACACTGAAGCTTTCTTT,CASSVGQGNTEAFF
TRBV6-2/TRBV6-3,TRBJ1-1,.,TRBD1,TGTGCCAGCAGTGCACAGGGGGCCAGTGACACTGAAGCTTTCTTT,CASSAQGASDTEAFF
TRBV27,TRBJ2-1,once,TRBD1,TGTGCCAGCAGTTTAGGGACAGACTACAATGAGCAGTTCTTC,CASSLGTDYNEQFF
TRBV5-1,TRBJ1-1,.,.,TGCGCCAGCAGCTTGGGCGGGGGAGGGACTGAAGCTTTCTTT,CASSLGGGGTEAFF
TRBV7-9,TRBJ2-1,.,TRBD1,TGTGCCAGCAGCCTACGGACAGGGTTGGATGAGCAGTTCTTC,CASSLRTGLDEQFF
TRBV5-4,TRBJ2-7,.,TRBD1,TGTGCCAGCAGCGCCGGGACAGCTACTACCTACGAGCAGTACTTC,CASSAGTATTYEQYF
TRBV4-2,TRBJ2-3,.,.,TGTGCCAGCAGCCAATATGGAGGCCGGGGGGATACGCAGTATTTT,CASSQYGGRGDTQYF
TRBV7-8,TRBJ2-3,once,TRBD2,TGTGCCAGCAGCAAAAGGACTAGCGGCGGCACAGATACGCAGTATTTT,CASSKRTSGGTDTQYF
TRBV6-1,TRBJ2-3,.,TRBD2,TGTGCCAGCAGTGAAAGCGGGGGAGGGGCCAGAACGCAGTATTTT,CASSESGGGARTQYF
TRBV5-1,TRBJ2-7,.,TRBD2,TGCGCCAGCAGCTTGGGCGGGGGGGCGGACGAGCAGTACTTC,CASSLGGGADEQYF
TRBV6-2/TRBV6-3,TRBJ2-5,.,.,TGTGCCAGCAGTTACTCCGGGGAAGAGACCCAGTACTTC,CASSYSGEETQYF
TRBV3-1/TRBV3-2,TRBJ2-3,.,TRBD2,TGTGCCAGCAGCGATATTAGCGGGGCTGGCACAGATACGCAGTATTTT,CASSDISGAGTDTQYF
TRBV6-5,TRBJ1-1,.,TRBD1,TGTGCCAGCAGTTTGGACAGGGCTGGGACTGAAGCTTTCTTT,CASSLDRAGTEAFF
TRBV5-4,TRBJ1-6,.,TRBD1,TGTGCCAGCACCCTAACAGGGGACGGCGGGACCCTCCACTTT,CASTLTGDGGTLHF